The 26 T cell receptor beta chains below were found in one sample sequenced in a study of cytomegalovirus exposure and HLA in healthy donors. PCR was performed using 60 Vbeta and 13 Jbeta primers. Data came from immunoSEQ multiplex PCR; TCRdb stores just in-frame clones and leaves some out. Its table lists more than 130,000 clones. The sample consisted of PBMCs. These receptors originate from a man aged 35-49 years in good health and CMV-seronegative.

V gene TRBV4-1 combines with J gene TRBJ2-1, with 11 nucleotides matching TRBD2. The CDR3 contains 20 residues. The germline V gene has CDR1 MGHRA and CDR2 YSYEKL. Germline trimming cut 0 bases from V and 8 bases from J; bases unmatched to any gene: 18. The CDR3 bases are TGCGCCAGCAGCCAAGAATGGGGCCTCGGGACTAGCGGTCTTGGGGATGAGCAGTTCTTC. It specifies CASSQEWGLGTSGLGDEQFF.

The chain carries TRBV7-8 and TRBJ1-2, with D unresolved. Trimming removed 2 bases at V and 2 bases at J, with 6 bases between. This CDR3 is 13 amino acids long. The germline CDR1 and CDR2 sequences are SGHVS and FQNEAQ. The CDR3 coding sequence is TGTGCCAGCAGCTTAAAAGAGAACTATGGCTACACCTTC. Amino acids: CASSLKENYGYTF.

CDR3 region: CAIPIAGGQGGPNTGELFF. The CDR3 coding sequence is TGTGCCATCCCCATAGCGGGGGGGCAAGGTGGGCCGAACACCGGGGAGCTGTTTTTT. V and J are TRBV10-3 and TRBJ2-2, with 11 bases aligning to TRBD2. The J segment lost 0 bases and the V segment lost 8 bases, leaving 14 bases of the junction unmatched. Germline-derived CDR1 and CDR2 are ENHRY and SYGVKD. This CDR3 contains 19 residues.

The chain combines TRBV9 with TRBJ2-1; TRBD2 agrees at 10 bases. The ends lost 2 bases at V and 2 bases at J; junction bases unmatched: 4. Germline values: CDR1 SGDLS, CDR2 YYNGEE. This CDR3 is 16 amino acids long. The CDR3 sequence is CASSVSGLAAYNEQFF. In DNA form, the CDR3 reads TGTGCCAGCAGCGTTAGTGGACTAGCGGCCTACAATGAGCAGTTCTTC.

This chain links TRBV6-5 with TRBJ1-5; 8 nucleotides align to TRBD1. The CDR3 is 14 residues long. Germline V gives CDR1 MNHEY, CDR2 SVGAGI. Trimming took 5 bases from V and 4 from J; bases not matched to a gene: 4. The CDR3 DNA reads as TGTGCCAGCAGTCGCGGACAGGGTAATCAGCCCCAGCATTTT. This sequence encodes CASSRGQGNQPQHF.

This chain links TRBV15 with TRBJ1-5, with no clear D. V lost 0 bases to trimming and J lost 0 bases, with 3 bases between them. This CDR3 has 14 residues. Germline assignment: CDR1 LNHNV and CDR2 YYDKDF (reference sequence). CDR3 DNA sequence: TGTGCCACCAGCAGAGATTATAGCAATCAGCCCCAGCATTTT. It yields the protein CATSRDYSNQPQHF.

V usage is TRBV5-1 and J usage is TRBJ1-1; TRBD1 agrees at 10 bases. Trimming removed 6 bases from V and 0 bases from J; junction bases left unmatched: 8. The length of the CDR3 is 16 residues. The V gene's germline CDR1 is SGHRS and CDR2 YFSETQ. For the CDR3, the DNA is TGCGCCAGCAACTCGGGACAGGGGATGATGAACACTGAAGCTTTCTTT. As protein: CASNSGQGMMNTEAFF.

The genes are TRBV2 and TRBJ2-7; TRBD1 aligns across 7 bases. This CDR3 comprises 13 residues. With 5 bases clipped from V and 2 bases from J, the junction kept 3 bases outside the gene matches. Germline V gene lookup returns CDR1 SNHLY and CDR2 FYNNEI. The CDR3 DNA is TGTGCCAGCAGTCCGGACAGGACCTACGAGCAGTACTTC. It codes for CASSPDRTYEQYF.

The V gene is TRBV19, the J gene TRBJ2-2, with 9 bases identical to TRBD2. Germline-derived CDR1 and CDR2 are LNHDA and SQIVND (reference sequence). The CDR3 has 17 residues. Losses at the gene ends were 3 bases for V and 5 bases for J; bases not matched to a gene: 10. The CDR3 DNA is TGTGCCAGTAGTATTGGGAATGCGGGGGGGAAGACCGGGGAGCTGTTTTTT. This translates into CASSIGNAGGKTGELFF.

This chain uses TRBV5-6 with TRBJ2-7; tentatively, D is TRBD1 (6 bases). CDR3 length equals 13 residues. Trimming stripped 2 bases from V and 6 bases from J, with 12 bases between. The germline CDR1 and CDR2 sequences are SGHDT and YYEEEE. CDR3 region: CASSFHRVGEQYF. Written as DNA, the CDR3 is TGTGCCAGCAGCTTCCACAGGGTGGGCGAGCAGTACTTC.

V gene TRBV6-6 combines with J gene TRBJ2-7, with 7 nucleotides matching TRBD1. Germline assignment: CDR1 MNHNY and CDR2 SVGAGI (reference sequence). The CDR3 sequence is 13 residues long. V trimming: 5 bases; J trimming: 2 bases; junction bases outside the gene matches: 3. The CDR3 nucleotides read TGTGCCAGCAGTGACAGGGTCACCTACGAGCAGTACTTC. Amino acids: CASSDRVTYEQYF.

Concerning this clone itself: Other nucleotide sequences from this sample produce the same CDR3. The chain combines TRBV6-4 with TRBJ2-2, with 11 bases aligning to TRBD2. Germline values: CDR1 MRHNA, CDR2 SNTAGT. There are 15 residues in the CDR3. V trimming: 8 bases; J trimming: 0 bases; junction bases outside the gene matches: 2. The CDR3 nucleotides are TGTGCCAGCCGACTAGCGGGGTCGAACACCGGGGAGCTGTTTTTT. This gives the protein CASRLAGSNTGELFF.

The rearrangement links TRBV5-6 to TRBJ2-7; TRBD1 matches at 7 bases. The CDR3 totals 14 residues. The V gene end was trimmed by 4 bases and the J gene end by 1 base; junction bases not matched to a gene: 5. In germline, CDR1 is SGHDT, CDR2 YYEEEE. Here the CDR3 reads CASSGRGQSYEQYF. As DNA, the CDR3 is TGTGCCAGCAGCGGAAGGGGGCAGTCCTACGAGCAGTACTTC.

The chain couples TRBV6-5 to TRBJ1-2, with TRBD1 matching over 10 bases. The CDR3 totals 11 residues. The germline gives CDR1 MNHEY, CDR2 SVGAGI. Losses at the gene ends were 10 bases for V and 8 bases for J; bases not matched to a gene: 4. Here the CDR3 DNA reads TGTGCCACCGGACAGGGGGGAGGCTACACCTTC. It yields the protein CATGQGGGYTF.

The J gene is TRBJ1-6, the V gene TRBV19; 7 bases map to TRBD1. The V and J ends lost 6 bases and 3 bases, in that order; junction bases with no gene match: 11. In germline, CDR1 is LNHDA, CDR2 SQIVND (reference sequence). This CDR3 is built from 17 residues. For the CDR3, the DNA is TGTGCCAGTAGGCCCGAGGACAGGACCCTCTATAATTCACCCCTCCACTTT. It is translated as CASRPEDRTLYNSPLHF.

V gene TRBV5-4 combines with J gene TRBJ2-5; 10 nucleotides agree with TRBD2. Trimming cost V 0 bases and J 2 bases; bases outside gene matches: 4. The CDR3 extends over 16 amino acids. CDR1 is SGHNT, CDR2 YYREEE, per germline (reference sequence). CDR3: CASSLAVAGGQETQYF. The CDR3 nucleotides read TGTGCCAGCAGCTTGGCGGTAGCGGGGGGTCAAGAGACCCAGTACTTC.

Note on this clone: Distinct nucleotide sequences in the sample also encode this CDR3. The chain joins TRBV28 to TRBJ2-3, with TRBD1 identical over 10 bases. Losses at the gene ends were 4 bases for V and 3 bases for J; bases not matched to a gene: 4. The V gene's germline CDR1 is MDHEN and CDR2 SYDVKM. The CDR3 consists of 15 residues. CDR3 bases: TGTGCCAGCAGTTCACCGGGACAGGGGACAGATACGCAGTATTTT. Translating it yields CASSSPGQGTDTQYF. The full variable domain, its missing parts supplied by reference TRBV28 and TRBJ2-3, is DVKVTQSSRYLVKRTGEKVFLECVQDMDHENMFWYRQDPGLGLRLIYFSYDVKMKEKGDIPEGYSVSREKKERFSLILESASTNQTSMYLCASSSPGQGTDTQYFGPGTRLTVL.

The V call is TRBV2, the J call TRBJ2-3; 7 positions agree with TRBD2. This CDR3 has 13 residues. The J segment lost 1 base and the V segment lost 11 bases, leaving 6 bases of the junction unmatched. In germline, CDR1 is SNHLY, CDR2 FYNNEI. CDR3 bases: TGTGCCGCGGGGAGGGAGGGCACAGATACGCAGTATTTT. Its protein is CAAGREGTDTQYF.

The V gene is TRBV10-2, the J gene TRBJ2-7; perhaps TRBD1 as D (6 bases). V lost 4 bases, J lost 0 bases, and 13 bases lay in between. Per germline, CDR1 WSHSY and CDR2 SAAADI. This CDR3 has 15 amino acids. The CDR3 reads CASSVRQGNSYEQYF. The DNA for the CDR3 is TGCGCCAGCAGTGTAAGGCAGGGGAACTCCTACGAGCAGTACTTC.

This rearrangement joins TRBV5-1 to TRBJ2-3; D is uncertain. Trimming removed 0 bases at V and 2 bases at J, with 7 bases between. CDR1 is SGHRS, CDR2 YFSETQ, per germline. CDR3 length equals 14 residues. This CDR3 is CASSLVMATDTQYF. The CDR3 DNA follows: TGCGCCAGCAGCTTGGTGATGGCCACAGATACGCAGTATTTT. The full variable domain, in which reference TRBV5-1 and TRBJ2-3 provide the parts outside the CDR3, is KAGVTQTPRYLIKTRGQQVTLSCSPISGHRSVSWYQQTPGQGLQFLFEYFSETQRNKGNFPGRFSGRQFSNSRSEMNVSTLELGDSALYLCASSLVMATDTQYFGPGTRLTVL.

The CDR3 sequence is CASRPDRTRNSPLHF. Here the CDR3 DNA reads TGTGCCAGCCGACCAGACAGAACACGTAATTCACCCCTCCACTTT. J is TRBJ1-6 and V is TRBV7-8; maybe TRBD1 (5 bases). This CDR3 is built from 15 residues. CDR1 is SGHVS, CDR2 FQNEAQ, per germline. Trimming removed 8 bases at V and 6 bases at J, with 17 bases between.

The chain's CDR3 is CASSGLRRDGQPQHF. Written as DNA, the CDR3 is TGTGCCAGCAGTGGTTTGAGGAGGGACGGACAGCCCCAGCATTTT. The gene calls are TRBV2 and TRBJ1-5; D may be TRBD1 (5 bases). V shed 4 bases and J shed 7 bases, with 17 bases lying between them. Germline V gene lookup returns CDR1 SNHLY and CDR2 FYNNEI. The CDR3 is 15 amino acids. Full variable domain (outside the CDR3, taken from reference TRBV2 and TRBJ1-5): EPEVTQTPSHQVTQMGQEVILRCVPISNHLYFYWYRQILGQKVEFLVSFYNNEISEKSEIFDDQFSVERPDGSNFTLKIRSTKLEDSAMYFCASSGLRRDGQPQHFGDGTRLSIL.

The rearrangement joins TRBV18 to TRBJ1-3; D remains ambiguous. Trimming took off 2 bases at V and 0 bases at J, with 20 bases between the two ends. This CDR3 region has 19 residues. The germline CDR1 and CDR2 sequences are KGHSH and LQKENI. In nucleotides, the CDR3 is TGTGCCAGCTCACCAAGAACGGGAACCCCATCCTCCTCTGGAAACACCATATATTTT. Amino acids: CASSPRTGTPSSSGNTIYF.

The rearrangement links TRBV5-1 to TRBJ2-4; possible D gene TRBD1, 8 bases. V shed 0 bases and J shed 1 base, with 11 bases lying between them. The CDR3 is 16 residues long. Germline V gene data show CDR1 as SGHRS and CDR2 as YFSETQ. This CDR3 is CASSLEQGGAKNIQYF. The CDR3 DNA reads TGCGCCAGCAGCTTGGAACAGGGGGGGGCCAAAAACATTCAGTACTTC. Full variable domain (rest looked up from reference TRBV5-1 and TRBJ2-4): KAGVTQTPRYLIKTRGQQVTLSCSPISGHRSVSWYQQTPGQGLQFLFEYFSETQRNKGNFPGRFSGRQFSNSRSEMNVSTLELGDSALYLCASSLEQGGAKNIQYFGAGTRLSVL.

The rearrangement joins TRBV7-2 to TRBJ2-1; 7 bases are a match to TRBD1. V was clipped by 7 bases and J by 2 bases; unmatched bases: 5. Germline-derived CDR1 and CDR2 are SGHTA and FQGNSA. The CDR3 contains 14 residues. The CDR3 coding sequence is TGTGCCAGCATTGGGGACAGAACCTACAATGAGCAGTTCTTC. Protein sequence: CASIGDRTYNEQFF. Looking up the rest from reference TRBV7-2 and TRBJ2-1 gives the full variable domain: GAGVSQSPSNKVTEKGKDVELRCDPISGHTALYWYRQSLGQGLEFLIYFQGNSAPDKSGLPSDRFSAERTGGSVSTLTIQRTQQEDSAVYLCASIGDRTYNEQFFGPGTRLTVL.

CDR3 bases: TGTGCCAGTAGTATCGGGACAGGGATCCTGCAAGAGACCCAGTACTTC. Amino acids: CASSIGTGILQETQYF. This rearrangement joins TRBV19 to TRBJ2-5; 9 positions match TRBD1. The CDR3 is made up of 16 amino acids. V shed 3 bases and J 2 bases; nucleotides not matched to a gene: 7. From germline, CDR1 is LNHDA and CDR2 SQIVND (reference sequence).